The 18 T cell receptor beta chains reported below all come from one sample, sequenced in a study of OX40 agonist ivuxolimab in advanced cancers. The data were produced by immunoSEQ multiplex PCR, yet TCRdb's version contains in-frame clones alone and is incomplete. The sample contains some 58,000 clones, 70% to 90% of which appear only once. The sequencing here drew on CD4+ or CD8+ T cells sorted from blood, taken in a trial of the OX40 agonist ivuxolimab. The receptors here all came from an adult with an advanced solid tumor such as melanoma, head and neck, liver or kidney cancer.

CDR3 DNA: TGCGCCAGCAGCTTGGTAGGCGGAATCCAAGAGACCCAGTACTTC. As protein: CASSLVGGIQETQYF. The chain links TRBV5-1 to TRBJ2-5; no firm D call. Germline-derived CDR1 and CDR2 are SGHRS and YFSETQ. The CDR3 sequence is 15 residues long. V shed 0 bases and J shed 1 base, with 10 bases lying between them.

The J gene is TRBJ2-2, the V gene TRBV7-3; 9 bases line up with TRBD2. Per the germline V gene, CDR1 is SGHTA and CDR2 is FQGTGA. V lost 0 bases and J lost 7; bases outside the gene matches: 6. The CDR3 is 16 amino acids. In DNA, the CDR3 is TGTGCCAGCAGCTTAACACTAGCGGGTCCCGGCGGGGAGCTGTTTTTT. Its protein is CASSLTLAGPGGELFF.

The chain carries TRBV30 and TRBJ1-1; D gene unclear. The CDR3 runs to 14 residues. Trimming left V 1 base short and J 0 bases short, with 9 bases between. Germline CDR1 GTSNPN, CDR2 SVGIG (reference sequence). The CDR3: CAWSGVALNTEAFF. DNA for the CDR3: TGTGCCTGGAGTGGGGTGGCGTTGAACACTGAAGCTTTCTTT.

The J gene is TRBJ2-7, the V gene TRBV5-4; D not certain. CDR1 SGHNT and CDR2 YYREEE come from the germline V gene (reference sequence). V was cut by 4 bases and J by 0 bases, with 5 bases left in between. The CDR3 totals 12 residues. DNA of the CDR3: TGTGCCAGCAGCATGAACTCCTACGAGCAGTACTTC. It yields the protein CASSMNSYEQYF.

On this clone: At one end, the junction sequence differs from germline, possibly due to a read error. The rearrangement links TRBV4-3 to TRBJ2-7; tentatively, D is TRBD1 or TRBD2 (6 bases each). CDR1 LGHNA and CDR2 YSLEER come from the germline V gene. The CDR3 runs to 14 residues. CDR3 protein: CASSQGGWSDEQYF. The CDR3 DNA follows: TGCGCCAGCAGTCAAGGGGGGTGGAGCGACGAGCAGTACTTC.

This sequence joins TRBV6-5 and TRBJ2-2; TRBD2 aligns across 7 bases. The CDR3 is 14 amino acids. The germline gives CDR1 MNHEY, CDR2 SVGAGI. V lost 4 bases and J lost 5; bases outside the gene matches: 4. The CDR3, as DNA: TGTGCCAGCAGTTCTAGCGGATTAACCGGGGAGCTGTTTTTT. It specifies CASSSSGLTGELFF.

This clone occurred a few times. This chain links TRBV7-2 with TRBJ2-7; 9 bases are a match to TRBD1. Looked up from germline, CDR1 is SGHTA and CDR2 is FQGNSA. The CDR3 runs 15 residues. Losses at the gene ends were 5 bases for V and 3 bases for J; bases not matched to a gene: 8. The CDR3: CASSAENRGLYEQYF. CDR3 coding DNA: TGTGCCAGCAGCGCCGAGAACAGGGGGCTCTACGAGCAGTACTTC.

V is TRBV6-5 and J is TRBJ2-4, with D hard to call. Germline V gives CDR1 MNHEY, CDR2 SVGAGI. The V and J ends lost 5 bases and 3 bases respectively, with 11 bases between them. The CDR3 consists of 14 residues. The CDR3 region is CASSQAGFKNIQYF. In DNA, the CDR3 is TGTGCCAGCAGTCAGGCCGGGTTCAAAAACATTCAGTACTTC.

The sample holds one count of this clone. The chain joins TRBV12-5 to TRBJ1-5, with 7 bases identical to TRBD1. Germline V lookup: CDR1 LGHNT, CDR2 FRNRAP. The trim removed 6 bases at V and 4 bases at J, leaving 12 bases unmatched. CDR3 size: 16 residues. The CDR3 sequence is CASGQITGAANQPQHF. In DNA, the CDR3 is TGTGCTAGTGGCCAAATCACAGGGGCGGCGAATCAGCCCCAGCATTTT.

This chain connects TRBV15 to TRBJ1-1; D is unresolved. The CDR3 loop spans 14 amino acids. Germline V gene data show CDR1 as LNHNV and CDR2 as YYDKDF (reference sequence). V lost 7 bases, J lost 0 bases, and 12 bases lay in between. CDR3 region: CATTPDRLNTEAFF. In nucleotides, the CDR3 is TGTGCCACCACTCCCGACCGATTGAACACTGAAGCTTTCTTT.

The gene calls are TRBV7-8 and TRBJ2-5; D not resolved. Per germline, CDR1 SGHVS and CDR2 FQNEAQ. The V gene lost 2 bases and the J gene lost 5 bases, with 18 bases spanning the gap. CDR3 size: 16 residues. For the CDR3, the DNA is TGTGCCAGCAGCTTAAGTCGGCTTTCGAGGTGGGAGACCCAGTACTTC. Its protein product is CASSLSRLSRWETQYF.

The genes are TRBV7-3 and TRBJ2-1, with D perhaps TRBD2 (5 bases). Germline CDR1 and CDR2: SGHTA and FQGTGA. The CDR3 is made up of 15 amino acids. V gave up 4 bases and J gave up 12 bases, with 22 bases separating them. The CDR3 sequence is CASSSIQRDLSLQFF. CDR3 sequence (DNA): TGTGCCAGCAGCTCAATCCAACGGGATTTATCACTGCAGTTCTTC.

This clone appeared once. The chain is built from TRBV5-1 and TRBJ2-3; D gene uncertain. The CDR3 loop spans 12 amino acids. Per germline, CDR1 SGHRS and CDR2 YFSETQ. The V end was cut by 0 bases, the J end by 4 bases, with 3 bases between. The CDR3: CASSLGSDTQYF. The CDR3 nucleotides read TGCGCCAGCAGCTTGGGATCAGATACGCAGTATTTT.

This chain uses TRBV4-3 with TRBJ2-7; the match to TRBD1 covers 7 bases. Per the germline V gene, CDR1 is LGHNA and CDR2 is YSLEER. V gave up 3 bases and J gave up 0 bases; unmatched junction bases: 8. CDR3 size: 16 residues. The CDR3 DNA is TGCGCCAGCAGCCAGGATAGACAGGGCTTCTCCTACGAGCAGTACTTC. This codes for CASSQDRQGFSYEQYF.

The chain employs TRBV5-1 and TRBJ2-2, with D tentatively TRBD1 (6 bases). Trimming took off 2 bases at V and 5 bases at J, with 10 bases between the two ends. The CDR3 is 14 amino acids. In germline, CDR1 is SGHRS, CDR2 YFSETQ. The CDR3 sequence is CASSFRGGTGELFF. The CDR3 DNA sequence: TGCGCCAGCAGCTTCAGGGGCGGGACCGGGGAGCTGTTTTTT.

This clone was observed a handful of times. DNA of the CDR3: TGTGCCAGCAGATACTGGGGAAGTAGCGGGCAGTACGTC. Protein product: CASRYWGSSGQYV. The gene calls are TRBV2 and TRBJ2-7, with D possibly matching TRBD2 (6 bases). The CDR3 is 13 amino acids. Germline V gene data show CDR1 as SNHLY and CDR2 as FYNNEI. The ends were cut back, 6 bases at V and 9 bases at J, with 18 bases in the middle.

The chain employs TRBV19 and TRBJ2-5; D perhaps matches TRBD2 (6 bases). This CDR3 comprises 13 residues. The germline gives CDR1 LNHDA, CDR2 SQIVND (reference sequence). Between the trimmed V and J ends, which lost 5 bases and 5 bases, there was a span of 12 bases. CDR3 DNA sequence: TGTGCCAGTAGTTCCGGGGGTAAGGAGACCCAGTACTTC. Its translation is CASSSGGKETQYF.

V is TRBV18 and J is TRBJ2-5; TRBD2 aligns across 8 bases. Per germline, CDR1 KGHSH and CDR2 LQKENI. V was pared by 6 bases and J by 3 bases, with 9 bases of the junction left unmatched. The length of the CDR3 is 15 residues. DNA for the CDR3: TGTGCCAGCTCGCCGTTCCAAGCGGGAGAAGAGACCCAGTACTTC. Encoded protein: CASSPFQAGEETQYF.